A few counts support the clone carrying this T cell receptor beta chain. Its antigen is not known. One entry per CDR3 protein, called by TCRdb with MiXCR from the 5' RACE reads. This table has some 560,000 distinct CDR3 sequences, 9.6% appearing once. The sample is drawn from a study of identical twins. CDR1 and CDR2 from the germline V gene are SGHDT and YYEEEE. V was pared by 3 bases and J by 0 bases, with 4 bases between. The CDR3 sequence is 13 residues long. Study-level results: Models underpredicted monozygotic twin sharing of out-of-frame TCR alpha.

The same sample was also used in a study of yellow fever vaccine responses in identical twins. From that report: Twins' vaccine T cell responses reportedly seemed partly convergent and partly personalized.

This chain uses TRBV5-6 with TRBJ1-5; D gene ambiguous. The source is a woman aged 18-30 years in good health. Specimen: PBMCs. The CDR3 region is CASSSASNQPQHF. CDR3 nucleotide sequence: TGTGCCAGCAGCTCCGCTAGCAATCAGCCCCAGCATTTT.